These 31 T cell receptor beta chains share one sample of origin, sequenced in a study of PD-L1 blockade in urothelial cancer (dated by TCRdb to 2017 to 2019). Library generation was performed with the immunoSEQ multiplex PCR assay. In TCRdb, the immuneACCESS table is reduced to in-frame sequences with V and J assigned. These tables do not hold every clone; where another copy was compared, an unresolved V gene accounts for under half, and the others remain unexplained. Present in this sample are tens of thousands of clones, about four fifths of which were seen just once. The ten biggest clones cover approximately 3.6% of the sample. The sequenced sample was PBMCs, obtained around atezolizumab (anti-PD-L1) treatment. These receptors all stem from a man between 65 and 80 years old with urothelial cancer.

The chain recombines TRBV25-1 with TRBJ2-2; TRBD2 aligns across 8 bases. The junction had 4 bases not matched to a gene; V was cut back by 8 bases and J by 5 bases. Germline lookup yields CDR1 MGHDK and CDR2 SYGVNS. The CDR3 has 13 amino acids. The CDR3 bases are TGTGCCAGCGGGCGGGAGGAAACCGGGGAGCTGTTTTTT. As protein: CASGREETGELFF.

This chain connects TRBV29-1 to TRBJ2-7; TRBD1 matches at 11 bases. V was pared by 6 bases and J by 7 bases, with 8 bases of the junction left unmatched. The CDR3 length is 13 residues. The germline gives CDR1 SQVTM, CDR2 ANQGSEA. CDR3 region: CSVAGTGGMEQYF. In nucleotides, the CDR3 is TGCAGCGTGGCCGGGACAGGGGGTATGGAGCAGTACTTC.

This clone was observed a handful of times. The chain is built from TRBV5-1 and TRBJ2-5; no reliable D call. This CDR3 comprises 11 residues. With 0 bases removed from V and 7 bases from J, the gap between germline ends came to 4 bases. In germline, CDR1 is SGHRS, CDR2 YFSETQ. The CDR3 nucleotides are TGCGCCAGCAGCTTGGGTAGGACCCAGTACTTC. Translation: CASSLGRTQYF.

This sequence joins TRBV19 and TRBJ1-2, with D hard to call. V dropped 1 base and J dropped 4 bases, with 4 bases sitting between them. There are 12 residues in the CDR3. Germline CDR1 is LNHDA and CDR2 is SQIVND (reference sequence). DNA for the CDR3: TGTGCCAGTAGTATAGCCCTCTATGGCTACACCTTC. This gives the protein CASSIALYGYTF.

The chain joins TRBV28 to TRBJ1-2, with 8 bases matching TRBD1. Germline V lookup: CDR1 MDHEN, CDR2 SYDVKM. The CDR3 has 13 residues. After removal of 6 bases from V and 4 bases from J, the junction contained 4 bases not matched to a gene. CDR3 sequence: CASRGGQGYGYTF. Here the CDR3 DNA reads TGTGCCAGCAGGGGTGGACAGGGCTATGGCTACACCTTC.

The chain is built from TRBV7-9 and TRBJ2-1; 7 nucleotides agree with TRBD2. CDR1 is SEHNR and CDR2 is FQNEAQ in the germline V gene (reference sequence). This CDR3 spans 17 amino acids. V shed 0 bases, J shed 5 bases, and the junction held 10 bases outside the gene matches. CDR3 sequence reads: CASSLALGGGANNEQFF. For the CDR3, the DNA is TGTGCCAGCAGCTTAGCTTTGGGGGGAGGGGCGAACAATGAGCAGTTCTTC.

Only one count was recorded for this clone. Other DNA sequences from this sample encode an identical CDR3 as well. The V and J genes are TRBV5-1 and TRBJ2-3, with D perhaps matching TRBD2 (5 bases). The CDR3 consists of 16 residues. Trimming removed 0 bases at V and 0 bases at J, with 11 bases between. The V gene's germline CDR1 is SGHRS and CDR2 YFSETQ. CDR3 residues: CASSLVAKPSTDTQYF. CDR3 bases: TGCGCCAGCAGCTTGGTAGCGAAACCAAGCACAGATACGCAGTATTTT.

The genes are TRBV11-1 and TRBJ1-1; no clear D. With 5 bases removed from V and 0 bases from J, the gap between germline ends came to 7 bases. The length of the CDR3 is 13 residues. CDR1 is SGHAT, CDR2 FQDESV, per germline (reference sequence). The chain's CDR3 is CASSRGVNTEAFF. Here the CDR3 DNA reads TGTGCCAGCAGCCGAGGCGTGAACACTGAAGCTTTCTTT.

This clone was counted once. The J gene is TRBJ2-7, the V gene TRBV5-1; 8 bases agree with TRBD1. Germline CDR1 and CDR2: SGHRS and YFSETQ. V shed 4 bases, J shed 5 bases, and the junction held 11 bases outside the gene matches. The CDR3 is 15 residues long. The DNA of the CDR3 is TGCGCCAGCAGCCCGAGCACAGGACAGGGACACGAGCAGTACTTC. Translated, it gives CASSPSTGQGHEQYF.

The CDR3 protein is CSARTGIGGYTF. CDR3 bases: TGCAGCGCCCGGACAGGGATCGGCGGCTACACCTTC. The chain couples TRBV29-1 to TRBJ1-2; 8 bases are a match to TRBD1. The germline V gene has CDR1 SQVTM and CDR2 ANQGSEA. V was pared by 7 bases and J by 8 bases, with 9 bases of the junction left unmatched. This CDR3 has 12 amino acids.

The chain joins TRBV7-3 to TRBJ2-1; 8 nucleotides agree with TRBD2. Germline V gene data show CDR1 as SGHTA and CDR2 as FQGTGA. The CDR3 has 16 amino acids. Trimming took 1 base from V and 1 from J; bases not matched to a gene: 3. DNA for the CDR3: TGTGCCAGCAGCTTAAACGGCGGGGGGTCCTACAATGAGCAGTTCTTC. Encoded protein: CASSLNGGGSYNEQFF.

This rearrangement joins TRBV28 to TRBJ2-1, with D uncertain. Germline V lookup: CDR1 MDHEN, CDR2 SYDVKM. The CDR3 has 14 amino acids. Trimming took off 3 bases at V and 6 bases at J, with 12 bases between the two ends. The CDR3: CASSFGALGNEQFF. As DNA, the CDR3 is TGTGCCAGCAGTTTCGGTGCTCTAGGCAATGAGCAGTTCTTC.

This chain uses TRBV5-5 with TRBJ1-2; 7 bases map to TRBD1. CDR3 length: 14 amino acids. V dropped 2 bases and J dropped 2; count of bases not matched to a gene: 3. From germline, CDR1 is SGHKS and CDR2 YYEKEE (reference sequence). The CDR3 DNA reads TGTGCCAGCAGCTTTACGGGACAGAACTATGGCTACACCTTC. It translates to CASSFTGQNYGYTF.

The rearrangement links TRBV5-1 to TRBJ2-1; 8 bases match TRBD2. CDR3 length equals 16 residues. CDR1 SGHRS and CDR2 YFSETQ come from the germline V gene. Losses at the gene ends were 0 bases for V and 1 base for J; bases not matched to a gene: 3. The DNA for the CDR3 is TGCGCCAGCAGCTTGGAGGCTAGCGGGTCCTACAATGAGCAGTTCTTC. This encodes CASSLEASGSYNEQFF. Complete variable domain (other parts from reference TRBV5-1 and TRBJ2-1): KAGVTQTPRYLIKTRGQQVTLSCSPISGHRSVSWYQQTPGQGLQFLFEYFSETQRNKGNFPGRFSGRQFSNSRSEMNVSTLELGDSALYLCASSLEASGSYNEQFFGPGTRLTVL.

The chain joins TRBV7-9 to TRBJ2-3, with D possibly being TRBD2 (6 bases). The length of the CDR3 is 15 residues. V dropped 1 base and J dropped 3 bases, with 11 bases sitting between them. The germline CDR1 and CDR2 sequences are SEHNR and FQNEAQ (reference sequence). DNA for the CDR3: TGTGCCAGCAGCTTAGGTTTGGCGGGGACAGATACGCAGTATTTT. Translating gives CASSLGLAGTDTQYF.

V usage is TRBV29-1 and J usage is TRBJ1-4; TRBD1 matches at 9 bases. The CDR3 extends over 14 amino acids. Germline V gene sequence: CDR1 SQVTM, CDR2 ANQGSEA. V shed 7 bases and J 5 bases; nucleotides not matched to a gene: 8. The CDR3 sequence is CSAQPGTGNEKLFF. CDR3 nucleotide sequence: TGCAGCGCCCAACCCGGGACAGGGAATGAAAAACTGTTTTTT.

The V gene is TRBV6-1, the J gene TRBJ2-4; D gene uncertain. The CDR3 consists of 14 residues. Germline V lookup: CDR1 MNHNS, CDR2 SASEGT. Trimming stripped 4 bases from V and 8 bases from J, with 15 bases between. The CDR3 loop reads CASSAARSRDIQYF. The CDR3 DNA reads TGTGCCAGCAGTGCAGCCCGCAGCCGGGACATTCAGTACTTC.

This clone is a singleton in its sample. The rearrangement links TRBV5-1 to TRBJ2-5, with a possible D match to TRBD1 (6 bases). Looked up from germline, CDR1 is SGHRS and CDR2 is YFSETQ. This CDR3 contains 13 residues. Trimming removed 7 bases from V and 2 bases from J, with 12 bases in between. CDR3 sequence (DNA): TGCGCCAGCGGGGGTCAGGGGCAAGAGACCCAGTACTTC. Amino acid sequence: CASGGQGQETQYF.

The chain couples TRBV7-2 to TRBJ2-7; 11 nucleotides agree with TRBD2. The CDR3 runs to 15 residues. Per germline, CDR1 SGHTA and CDR2 FQGNSA. V was pared by 5 bases and J by 4 bases, with 7 bases of the junction left unmatched. The CDR3 region has the DNA TGTGCCAGCAGCCAAACTAGCGGGAGTTCATACGAGCAGTACTTC. Amino acid sequence: CASSQTSGSSYEQYF.

This rearrangement joins TRBV7-3 to TRBJ2-3, with a possible D match to TRBD1 (5 bases). Between the trimmed V and J ends, which lost 5 bases and 0 bases, there was a span of 9 bases. Germline CDR1 is SGHTA and CDR2 is FQGTGA. The CDR3 sequence is 14 residues long. The CDR3 spells CASSQGSSTDTQYF. The CDR3 bases are TGTGCCAGCAGCCAGGGTTCCAGCACAGATACGCAGTATTTT.

Here the CDR3 reads CASSSVQGSDEKLFF. In DNA, the CDR3 is TGTGCCAGCAGTTCCGTACAGGGGAGTGATGAAAAACTGTTTTTT. The V and J genes are TRBV27 and TRBJ1-4; 7 nucleotides agree with TRBD1. Trimming cost V 4 bases and J 6 bases; bases outside gene matches: 8. Germline assignment: CDR1 MNHEY and CDR2 SMNVEV (reference sequence). The CDR3 consists of 15 residues. The full variable domain, rest sourced from reference TRBV27 and TRBJ1-4, is EAQVTQNPRYLITVTGKKLTVTCSQNMNHEYMSWYRQDPGLGLRQIYYSMNVEVTDKGDVPEGYKVSRKEKRNFPLILESPSPNQTSLYFCASSSVQGSDEKLFFGSGTQLSVL.

This clone was seen once. The chain employs TRBV15 and TRBJ2-3, with 15 positions matching TRBD2. Per the germline V gene, CDR1 is LNHNV and CDR2 is YYDKDF (reference sequence). The CDR3 spans 15 residues. Unmatched junction bases numbered 4, after V lost 8 bases and J lost 4 bases. CDR3 nucleotides: TGTGCCACCGGTAGGACTAGCGGGGGGGCAGATACGCAGTATTTT. It is translated as CATGRTSGGADTQYF.

The V call is TRBV9, the J call TRBJ2-2, with D perhaps matching TRBD2 (5 bases). Looked up from germline, CDR1 is SGDLS and CDR2 is YYNGEE. The CDR3 has 16 residues. V was clipped by 0 bases and J by 4 bases, with 13 bases between them. The CDR3 DNA sequence: TGTGCCAGCAGCGTAGCCCCTGGGAGCGGCACCGGGGAGCTGTTTTTT. It translates to CASSVAPGSGTGELFF. Filled out from reference TRBV9 and TRBJ2-2, the complete variable domain reads DSGVTQTPKHLITATGQRVTLRCSPRSGDLSVYWYQQSLDQGLQFLIQYYNGEERAKGNILERFSAQQFPDLHSELNLSSLELGDSALYFCASSVAPGSGTGELFFGEGSRLTVL.

This chain joins TRBV28 and TRBJ2-1; D is uncertain. Trimming took off 1 base at V and 0 bases at J, with 10 bases between the two ends. Germline values: CDR1 MDHEN, CDR2 SYDVKM. The CDR3 is 16 residues long. CDR3 nucleotide sequence: TGTGCCAGCAGTTTATCAGGAATAAGCTCCTACAATGAGCAGTTCTTC. Residues: CASSLSGISSYNEQFF.

This chain connects TRBV5-5 to TRBJ2-2; TRBD2 matches at 8 bases. The V segment lost 4 bases and the J segment 3 bases; nucleotides outside the gene matches: 5. Germline lookup yields CDR1 SGHKS and CDR2 YYEKEE (reference sequence). The CDR3 has 15 residues. Written as DNA, the CDR3 is TGTGCCAGCAGCCTTTCCGGGAGGGACACCGGGGAGCTGTTTTTT. Its protein is CASSLSGRDTGELFF.

This chain joins TRBV18 and TRBJ2-3, with 9 bases that match TRBD2. Trimming took 4 bases from V and 0 from J; bases not matched to a gene: 5. The CDR3 spans 16 residues. Germline CDR1 reads KGHSH; CDR2 reads LQKENI. The CDR3 here is CASSLSGGTSTDTQYF. CDR3 coding DNA: TGTGCCAGCTCACTGAGCGGGGGGACTAGCACAGATACGCAGTATTTT.

This clone was recorded a few times. V and J are TRBV11-1 and TRBJ2-1; possible D gene TRBD1, 6 bases. V was trimmed by 3 bases and J by 0 bases, leaving 12 bases between them. The CDR3 sequence is 16 residues long. CDR1 SGHAT and CDR2 FQDESV come from the germline V gene (reference sequence). The CDR3 bases are TGTGCCAGCAGCTTGGATACAGGGAACTCCTACAATGAGCAGTTCTTC. Translation gives CASSLDTGNSYNEQFF.

This chain joins TRBV11-2 and TRBJ1-1, with no clear D. Germline CDR1 is SGHAT and CDR2 is FQNNGV. This CDR3 region has 13 residues. The V and J ends lost 5 bases and 1 base respectively, with 8 bases between them. The CDR3 sequence is CASSLRENTEAFF. The CDR3 DNA follows: TGTGCCAGCAGCCTCCGGGAGAACACTGAAGCTTTCTTT.

The V and J genes are TRBV9 and TRBJ2-5, with D unresolved. Germline assignment: CDR1 SGDLS and CDR2 YYNGEE. V was pared by 0 bases and J by 7 bases, with 10 bases between. This CDR3 comprises 13 residues. Written as DNA, the CDR3 is TGTGCCAGCAGCGTAGCGAGCGAAGGGACCCAGTACTTC. This gives the protein CASSVASEGTQYF.

In nucleotides, the CDR3 is TGCAGTGCCCCTCGGCAGGGAGGAGCTTTCTTT. This sequence encodes CSAPRQGGAFF. The chain has TRBV20-1 and TRBJ1-1; TRBD1 is a possible D gene (5 bases). The length of the CDR3 is 11 residues. CDR1 is DFQATT and CDR2 is SNEGSKA in the germline V gene (reference sequence). Trimming took 6 bases from V and 10 from J, leaving 15 bases between them.

This rearrangement joins TRBV9 to TRBJ1-5; 12 nucleotides line up with TRBD1. This CDR3 region has 15 residues. The V gene's germline CDR1 is SGDLS and CDR2 YYNGEE. Trimming cost V 3 bases and J 6 bases; bases outside gene matches: 4. CDR3 region: CASSAGTGGSQPQHF. In DNA, the CDR3 is TGTGCCAGCAGCGCTGGGACAGGGGGCAGTCAGCCCCAGCATTTT.